A single sample is the source of the 11 T cell receptor beta chains below, sequenced in a study of shared clonotypes between healthy human individuals. Assay: immunoSEQ multiplex PCR; the TCRdb copy retains only in-frame clones and omits some. This sample has around 750,000 clones, with 74% found just once. The sequencing sample was made of memory CD4+ T cells sorted from blood. Subset given: CD45RA-negative fraction. The receptors originated from a woman aged 25 to 39 in good health.

This clone turned up a few times. Other DNA sequences from this sample encode an identical CDR3 as well. V usage is TRBV27 and J usage is TRBJ1-3, with D perhaps matching TRBD1 (5 bases). CDR1 and CDR2 (germline): MNHEY, SMNVEV (reference sequence). The V end was cut by 5 bases, the J end by 4 bases, with 9 bases between. This CDR3 is 13 amino acids long. The CDR3 reads CASSPAGGNTIYF. The DNA of the CDR3 is TGTGCCAGCAGTCCCGCAGGGGGAAACACCATATATTTT.

The V call is TRBV19, the J call TRBJ2-7, with D perhaps given as TRBD1 or TRBD2 (5 bases each). Trimming shortened V by 2 bases and J by 3 bases, and 20 bases separated the two germline ends. This CDR3 region has 17 residues. Germline-derived CDR1 and CDR2 are LNHDA and SQIVND (reference sequence). CDR3 residues: CASSIQLEAGSRYEQYF. The CDR3 DNA follows: TGTGCCAGTAGTATACAGTTGGAGGCAGGGAGTCGCTACGAGCAGTACTTC.

V gene TRBV10-3 combines with J gene TRBJ2-2, with TRBD1 matching 9 bases. Trimming cost V 2 bases and J 8 bases; bases outside gene matches: 6. The CDR3 runs 15 residues. Germline CDR1 is ENHRY and CDR2 is SYGVKD. CDR3 nucleotides: TGTGCCATCAGTGAGGGGGACAGGGACTTAGGGGAGCTGTTTTTT. Translating it yields CAISEGDRDLGELFF.

The rearrangement links TRBV5-3 to TRBJ2-7, with 12 bases fitting TRBD2. TRBV5-3 is identified as an open reading frame with a role that is uncertain. The J segment lost 0 bases and the V segment lost 4 bases, leaving 8 bases of the junction unmatched. CDR3 length: 17 residues. The CDR3 DNA reads TGTGCCAGAAGCCCGGAAGGACTAGCGGGACTCTCCTACGAGCAGTACTTC. Translating gives CARSPEGLAGLSYEQYF.

This clone was seen a single time. This rearrangement joins TRBV28 to TRBJ1-2; the D is unclear. This CDR3 has 12 amino acids. Germline CDR1 MDHEN, CDR2 SYDVKM. Deletions cut 10 bases from V and 2 bases from J, with 11 bases between. The CDR3 nucleotides read TGTGCCAACTGGACGCCGAACTATGGCTACACCTTC. Translated, it gives CANWTPNYGYTF.

The gene calls are TRBV29-1 and TRBJ1-2, with 9 positions matching TRBD1. Germline V gene data show CDR1 as SQVTM and CDR2 as ANQGSEA. The V gene end was trimmed by 3 bases and the J gene end by 8 bases; junction bases not matched to a gene: 10. The CDR3 has 14 amino acids. DNA for the CDR3: TGCAGCGTTGACCCGCAGCGGACAGGGGACGGCTACACCTTC. Amino acid sequence: CSVDPQRTGDGYTF.

In regard to this clone: This same CDR3 is encoded by further DNA sequences in the sample. The rearrangement joins TRBV28 to TRBJ1-2; D is undetermined. The CDR3 sequence is 13 residues long. Germline CDR1 MDHEN, CDR2 SYDVKM. Deletions cut 3 bases from V and 2 bases from J, with 7 bases between. The CDR3 is CASSFSRNYGYTF. The CDR3 DNA follows: TGTGCCAGCAGTTTCTCGAGGAACTATGGCTACACCTTC.

The chain employs TRBV28 and TRBJ1-2, with D possibly being TRBD1 (6 bases). Trimming took 8 bases from V and 4 from J, leaving 23 bases between them. Germline-derived CDR1 and CDR2 are MDHEN and SYDVKM. The CDR3 sequence is 16 residues long. The CDR3 DNA reads as TGTGCCAGCGGAATTGGCGGAACTAGGGGGTTCTATGGCTACACCTTC. The encoded protein is CASGIGGTRGFYGYTF.

On this clone itself: The sample has other DNA sequences that encode this CDR3 too. The rearrangement links TRBV5-1 to TRBJ2-7; D uncertain. The V and J ends lost 0 bases and 0 bases respectively, with 7 bases between them. The germline gives CDR1 SGHRS, CDR2 YFSETQ. This CDR3 is 14 amino acids long. The CDR3 DNA is TGCGCCAGCAGCTTGGACCCAAGCTCCTACGAGCAGTACTTC. Encoded protein: CASSLDPSSYEQYF.

This chain uses TRBV14 with TRBJ2-3; D ambiguous. Germline V CDR1 and CDR2: SGHDN, FVKESK. The ends were cut back, 4 bases at V and 6 bases at J, with 8 bases in the middle. The CDR3 extends over 12 amino acids. For the CDR3, the DNA is TGTGCCAGCAGCCTAATGGAGGATACGCAGTATTTT. Translating it yields CASSLMEDTQYF.

The chain links TRBV11-2 to TRBJ2-3, with D tentatively TRBD2 (5 bases). The CDR3 extends over 14 amino acids. Germline V gene sequence: CDR1 SGHAT, CDR2 FQNNGV. V was shortened by 1 base and J by 6 bases, with 11 bases between the two germline ends. CDR3: CASSLVVWRDTQYF. The DNA of the CDR3 is TGTGCCAGCAGCTTAGTGGTTTGGAGGGATACGCAGTATTTT.